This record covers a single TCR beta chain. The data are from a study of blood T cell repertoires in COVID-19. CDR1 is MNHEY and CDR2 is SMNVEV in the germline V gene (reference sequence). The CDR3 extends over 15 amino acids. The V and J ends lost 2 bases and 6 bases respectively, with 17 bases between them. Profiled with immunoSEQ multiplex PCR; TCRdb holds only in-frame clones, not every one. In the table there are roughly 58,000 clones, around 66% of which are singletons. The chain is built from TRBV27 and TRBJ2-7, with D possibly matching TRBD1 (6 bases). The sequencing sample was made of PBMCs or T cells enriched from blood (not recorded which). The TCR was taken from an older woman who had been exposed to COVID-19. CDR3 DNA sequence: TGTGCCAGCAGTTTAGGACAGCCGGGTTTGGGCGAGCAGTACTTC. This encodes CASSLGQPGLGEQYF.